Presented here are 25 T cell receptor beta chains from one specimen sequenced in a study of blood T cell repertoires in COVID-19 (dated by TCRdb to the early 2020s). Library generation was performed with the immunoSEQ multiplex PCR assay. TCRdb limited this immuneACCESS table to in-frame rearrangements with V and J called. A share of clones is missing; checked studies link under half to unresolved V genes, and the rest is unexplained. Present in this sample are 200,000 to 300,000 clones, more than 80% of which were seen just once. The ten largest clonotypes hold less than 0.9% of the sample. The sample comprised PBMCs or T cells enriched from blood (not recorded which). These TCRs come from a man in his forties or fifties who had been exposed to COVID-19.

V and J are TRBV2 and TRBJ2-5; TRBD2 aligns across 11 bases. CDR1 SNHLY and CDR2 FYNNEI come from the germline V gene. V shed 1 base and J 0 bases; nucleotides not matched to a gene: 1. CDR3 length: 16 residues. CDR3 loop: CASSEGLAGNQETQYF. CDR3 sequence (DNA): TGTGCCAGCAGTGAAGGACTAGCGGGAAACCAAGAGACCCAGTACTTC. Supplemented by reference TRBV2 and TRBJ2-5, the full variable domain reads EPEVTQTPSHQVTQMGQEVILRCVPISNHLYFYWYRQILGQKVEFLVSFYNNEISEKSEIFDDQFSVERPDGSNFTLKIRSTKLEDSAMYFCASSEGLAGNQETQYFGPGTRLLVL.

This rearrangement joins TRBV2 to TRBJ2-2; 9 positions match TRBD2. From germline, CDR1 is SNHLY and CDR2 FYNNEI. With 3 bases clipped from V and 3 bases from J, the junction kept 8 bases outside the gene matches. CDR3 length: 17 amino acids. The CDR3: CASSDLVLAGHTGELFF. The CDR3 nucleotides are TGTGCCAGCAGTGATTTGGTCCTAGCGGGACACACCGGGGAGCTGTTTTTT.

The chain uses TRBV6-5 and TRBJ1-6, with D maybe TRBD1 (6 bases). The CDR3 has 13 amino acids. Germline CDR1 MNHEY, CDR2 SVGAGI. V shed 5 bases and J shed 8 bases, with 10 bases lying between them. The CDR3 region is CASSPDSHSPLHF. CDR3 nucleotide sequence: TGTGCCAGCAGTCCGGACAGTCATTCACCCCTCCACTTT.

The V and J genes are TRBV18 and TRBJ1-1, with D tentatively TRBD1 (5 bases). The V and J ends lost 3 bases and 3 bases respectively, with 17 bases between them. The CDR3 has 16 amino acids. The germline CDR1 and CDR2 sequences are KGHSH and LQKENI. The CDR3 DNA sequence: TGTGCCAGCTCACCCCGTGGGGCCCGGCGTGACACTGAAGCTTTCTTT. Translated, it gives CASSPRGARRDTEAFF.

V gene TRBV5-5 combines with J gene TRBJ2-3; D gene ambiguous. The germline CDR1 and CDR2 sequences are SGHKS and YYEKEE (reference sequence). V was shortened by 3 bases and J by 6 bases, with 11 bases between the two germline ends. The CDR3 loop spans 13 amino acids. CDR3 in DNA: TGTGCCAGCAGCTCCTTGTACTGGGATACGCAGTATTTT. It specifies CASSSLYWDTQYF.

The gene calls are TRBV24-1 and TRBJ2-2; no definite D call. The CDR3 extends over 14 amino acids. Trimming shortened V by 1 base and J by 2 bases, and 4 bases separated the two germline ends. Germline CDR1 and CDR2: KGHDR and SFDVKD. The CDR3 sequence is CATSDFGNTGELFF. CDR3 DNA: TGTGCCACCAGTGATTTTGGCAACACCGGGGAGCTGTTTTTT.

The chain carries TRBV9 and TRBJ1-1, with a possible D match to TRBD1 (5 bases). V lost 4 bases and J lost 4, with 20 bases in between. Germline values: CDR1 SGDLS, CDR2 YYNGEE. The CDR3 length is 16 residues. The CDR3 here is CASSPQGGRTSTEAFF. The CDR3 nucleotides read TGTGCCAGCAGCCCCCAGGGAGGGAGAACAAGCACTGAAGCTTTCTTT.

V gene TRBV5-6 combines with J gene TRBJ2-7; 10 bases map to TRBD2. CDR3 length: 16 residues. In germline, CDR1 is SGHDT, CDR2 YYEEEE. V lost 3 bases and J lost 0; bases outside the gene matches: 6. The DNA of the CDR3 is TGTGCCAGCAGCTCGTTAGCGGGAGGACGCTCCTACGAGCAGTACGTC. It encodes CASSSLAGGRSYEQYV.

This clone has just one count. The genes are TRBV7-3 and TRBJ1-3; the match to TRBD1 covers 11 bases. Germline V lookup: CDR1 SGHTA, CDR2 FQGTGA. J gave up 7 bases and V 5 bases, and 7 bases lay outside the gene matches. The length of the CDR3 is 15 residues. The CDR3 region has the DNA TGTGCCAGCAGCCGGACAGGGGGCTACCCTAACACCATATATTTT. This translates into CASSRTGGYPNTIYF.

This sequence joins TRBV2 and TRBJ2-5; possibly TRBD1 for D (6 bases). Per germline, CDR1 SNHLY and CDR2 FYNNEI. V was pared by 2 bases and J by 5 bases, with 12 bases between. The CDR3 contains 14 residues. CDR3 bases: TGTGCCAGCAGTGAACAGGGGTCGGGGGAGACCCAGTACTTC. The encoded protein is CASSEQGSGETQYF.

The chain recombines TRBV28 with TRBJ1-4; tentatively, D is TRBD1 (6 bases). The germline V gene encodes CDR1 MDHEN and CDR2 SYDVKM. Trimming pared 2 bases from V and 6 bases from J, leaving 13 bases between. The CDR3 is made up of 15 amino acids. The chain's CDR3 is CASSLAGAQDEKLFF. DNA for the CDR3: TGTGCCAGCAGTTTAGCAGGGGCGCAGGATGAAAAACTGTTTTTT.

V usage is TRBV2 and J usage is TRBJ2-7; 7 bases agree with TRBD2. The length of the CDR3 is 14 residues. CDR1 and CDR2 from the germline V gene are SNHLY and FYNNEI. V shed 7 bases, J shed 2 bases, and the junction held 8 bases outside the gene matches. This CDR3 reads CASTEAGLAYEQYV. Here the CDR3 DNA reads TGTGCCAGCACCGAGGCAGGACTAGCCTACGAGCAGTACGTC.

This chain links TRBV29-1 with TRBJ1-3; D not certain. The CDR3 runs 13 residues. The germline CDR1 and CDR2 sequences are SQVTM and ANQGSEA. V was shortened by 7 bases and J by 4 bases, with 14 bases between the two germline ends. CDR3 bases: TGCAGCGCTCTGCGGGTGGCCGGAAACACCATATATTTT. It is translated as CSALRVAGNTIYF.

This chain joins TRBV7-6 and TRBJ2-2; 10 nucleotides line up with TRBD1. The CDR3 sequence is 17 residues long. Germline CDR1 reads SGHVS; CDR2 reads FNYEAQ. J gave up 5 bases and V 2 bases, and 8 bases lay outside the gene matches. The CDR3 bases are TGTGCCAGCAGCTTAAGACCCGGGACAGGGGATACCGGGGAGCTGTTTTTT. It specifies CASSLRPGTGDTGELFF.

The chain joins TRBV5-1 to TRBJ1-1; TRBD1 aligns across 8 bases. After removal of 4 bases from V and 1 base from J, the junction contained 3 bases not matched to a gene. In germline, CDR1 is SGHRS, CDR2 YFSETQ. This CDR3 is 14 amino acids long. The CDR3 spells CASSGQGGNTEAFF. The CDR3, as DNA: TGCGCCAGCAGCGGACAGGGCGGGAACACTGAAGCTTTCTTT.

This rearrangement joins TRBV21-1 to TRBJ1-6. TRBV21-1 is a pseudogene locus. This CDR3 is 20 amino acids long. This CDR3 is CASSKALYEYVSSYNSPLHF. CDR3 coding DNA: TGTGCCAGCAGCAAAGCGCTTTATGAGTACGTTAGCTCCTATAATTCACCCCTCCACTTT.

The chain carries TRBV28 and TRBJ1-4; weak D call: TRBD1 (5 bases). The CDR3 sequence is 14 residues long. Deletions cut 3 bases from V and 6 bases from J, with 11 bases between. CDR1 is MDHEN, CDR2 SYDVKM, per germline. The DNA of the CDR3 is TGTGCCAGCAGTTTCTGGGGGGTTTATGAAAAACTGTTTTTT. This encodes CASSFWGVYEKLFF.

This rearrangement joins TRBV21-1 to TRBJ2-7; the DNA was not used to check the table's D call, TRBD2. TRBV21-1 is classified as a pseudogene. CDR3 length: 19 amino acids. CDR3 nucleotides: TGTGCCAGCAGCAAAACCCGGGATCACTGCGCCCCTAGCTCCTACGAGCAGTACTTC. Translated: CASSKTRDHCAPSSYEQYF.

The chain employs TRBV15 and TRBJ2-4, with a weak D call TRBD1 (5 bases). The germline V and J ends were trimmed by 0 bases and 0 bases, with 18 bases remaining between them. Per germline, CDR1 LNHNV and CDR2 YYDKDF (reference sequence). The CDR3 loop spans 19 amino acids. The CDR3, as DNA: TGTGCCACCAGCAGAGAACGGACACCTCTCGGGCTAGCCAAAAACATTCAGTACTTC. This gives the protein CATSRERTPLGLAKNIQYF.

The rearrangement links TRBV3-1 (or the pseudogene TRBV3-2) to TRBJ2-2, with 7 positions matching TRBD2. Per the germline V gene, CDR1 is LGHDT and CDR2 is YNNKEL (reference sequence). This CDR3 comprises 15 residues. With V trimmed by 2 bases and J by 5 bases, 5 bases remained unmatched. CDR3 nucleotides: TGTGCCAGCAGCCAAAAGGCGGGAGTAACCGGGGAGCTGTTTTTT. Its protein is CASSQKAGVTGELFF.

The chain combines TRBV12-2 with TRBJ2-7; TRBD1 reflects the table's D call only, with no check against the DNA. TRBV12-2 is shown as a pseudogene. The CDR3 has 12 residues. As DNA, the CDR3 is TGTGCAAGTCGCTTCGGACATCCAGAGCAGTACGTC. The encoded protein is CASRFGHPEQYV.

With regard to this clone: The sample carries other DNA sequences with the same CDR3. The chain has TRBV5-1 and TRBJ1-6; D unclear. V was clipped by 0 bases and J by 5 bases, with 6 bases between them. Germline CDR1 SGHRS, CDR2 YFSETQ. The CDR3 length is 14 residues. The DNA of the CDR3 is TGCGCCAGCAGCTTGGGACAAAATAATTCACCCCTCCACTTT. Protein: CASSLGQNNSPLHF.

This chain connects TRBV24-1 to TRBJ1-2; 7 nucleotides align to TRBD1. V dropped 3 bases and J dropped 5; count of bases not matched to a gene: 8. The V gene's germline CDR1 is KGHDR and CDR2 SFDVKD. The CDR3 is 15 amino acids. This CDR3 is CATSDPTVTGYGYTF. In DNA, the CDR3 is TGTGCCACCAGTGATCCGACCGTGACAGGGTATGGCTACACCTTC.

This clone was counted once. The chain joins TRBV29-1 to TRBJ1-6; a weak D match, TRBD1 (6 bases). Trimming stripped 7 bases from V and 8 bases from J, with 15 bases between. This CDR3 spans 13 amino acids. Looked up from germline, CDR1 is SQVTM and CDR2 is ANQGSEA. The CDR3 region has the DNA TGCAGCGGCAGCAGGGGTGCGGATTCACCCCTCCACTTT. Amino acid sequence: CSGSRGADSPLHF.

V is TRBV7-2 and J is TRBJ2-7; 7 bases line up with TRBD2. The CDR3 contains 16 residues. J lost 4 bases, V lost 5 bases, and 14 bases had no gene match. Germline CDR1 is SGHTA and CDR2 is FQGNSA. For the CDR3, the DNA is TGTGCCAGCAGCGCCGGGAGGAGTCCCACGAAATACGAGCAGTACTTC. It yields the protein CASSAGRSPTKYEQYF.